These T cell receptor beta chains were read from a single sample in a study of blood T cell repertoires in COVID-19. Profiling relied on immunoSEQ multiplex PCR, and the TCRdb table lists in-frame clones only, not all of them. The table records roughly 170,000 clones, about nine tenths of them present only once. Sequenced: peripheral blood. These TCRs come from a man in his 70s with active or convalescent COVID-19. Each CDR3 is given with its conserved first and last residue. The D gene is left open where the match is weak. Clone size is shown for a subset of rows, as once, few, many or a class of expanded clone.

V gene	clone size	J gene	D gene	CDR3 DNA	CDR3 protein
TRBV3-1/TRBV3-2	few	TRBJ2-7	TRBD1	TGTGCCAGCAGCCAAGCTCTCCAGGGGGCGGACTACGAGCAGTACTTC	CASSQALQGADYEQYF
TRBV18	-	TRBJ2-7	-	TGTGCCAGCTCACCACGGGCAGGGTACTCCTACGAGCAGTACTTC	CASSPRAGYSYEQYF
TRBV10-3	-	TRBJ1-6	TRBD1	TGTGCCATCAGTGAGTCGACAGGGCCGGGGTCACCCCTCCACTTT	CAISESTGPGSPLHF
TRBV27	-	TRBJ1-5	TRBD1	TGTGCCAGCTCCGGACAGGGGGAACAGCCCCAGCATTTT	CASSGQGEQPQHF
TRBV18	-	TRBJ1-4	TRBD1	TGTGCCAGCTCACCAGGGACAGGCGATGAAAAACTGTTTTTT	CASSPGTGDEKLFF
TRBV18	-	TRBJ2-5	-	TGTGCCAGCTCACCAGACCGATGGAGGGCTCAAGAGACCCAGTACTTC	CASSPDRWRAQETQYF
TRBV24-1	-	TRBJ2-1	-	TGTGCCACCAGTGATTTGCATAGCGGTGAGCAGTTCTTC	CATSDLHSGEQFF
TRBV19	-	TRBJ1-1	-	TGTGCCAGTAGTATTCCGGGTGTCACGACTGAAGCTTTCTTT	CASSIPGVTTEAFF
TRBV6-5	-	TRBJ2-5	-	TGTGCCAGCAGGATTGGCGGGGGCAATATGTTGGCCCAGTACTTC	CASRIGGGNMLAQYF
TRBV2	-	TRBJ1-5	-	TGTGCCAGCAGTGAACTGACAGATGGGGAGCCCCAGCATTTT	CASSELTDGEPQHF
TRBV25-1	-	TRBJ1-3	TRBD1	TGTGCCAGCAGTGAGACAGGGGTAGGAAACACCATATATTTT	CASSETGVGNTIYF
TRBV14	once	TRBJ2-1	-	TGTGCCAGCAGCTGGGGCGGTGAGCAGTTCTTC	CASSWGGEQFF
TRBV28	-	TRBJ2-1	-	TGTGCCAGCAGTCAACCTCCCGGGGGAGGGAGGGGGTATGAGCAGTTCTTC	CASSQPPGGGRGYEQFF
TRBV4-3	-	TRBJ2-7	-	TGCGCCAGCAGCCAAGACCTGGTGAGGGACTACGAGCAGTACTTC	CASSQDLVRDYEQYF
TRBV6-5	-	TRBJ1-2	-	TGTGCCAGCAGGCAGGCTAACTATGGCTACACCTTC	CASRQANYGYTF
TRBV5-4	-	TRBJ2-1	TRBD2	TGTGCCAGCAGCCTCGGATATAGCGGGAGGGCGGTCTATGAGCAGTTCTTC	CASSLGYSGRAVYEQFF
TRBV6-5	-	TRBJ1-1	TRBD1	TGTGCCAGCAGCCCCAGGGGGCGGACTGAAGCTTTCTTT	CASSPRGRTEAFF
TRBV28	-	TRBJ1-5	TRBD1	TGTGCCAGCAGTTTATGGACATGGGGGGACAGGGAGAGCAATCAGCCCCAGCATTTT	CASSLWTWGDRESNQPQHF
TRBV6-4	-	TRBJ1-1	TRBD1	TGTGCCAGCAGTTCCTCCGGGACAGGGGACACTGAAGCTTTCTTT	CASSSSGTGDTEAFF
TRBV5-5	-	TRBJ1-2	TRBD1	TGTGCCAGCAGCTCCGACAGGGATGGCTACACCTTC	CASSSDRDGYTF
TRBV12-3/TRBV12-4	few	TRBJ1-3	-	TGTGCGTTCAGGGGTGGAAACACCATATATTTT	CAFRGGNTIYF
TRBV24-1	-	TRBJ1-4	-	TGTGCCACCAGTGACCCTGGTAGGGGGGAAAAACTGTTTTTT	CATSDPGRGEKLFF
TRBV4-2	-	TRBJ1-5	-	TGTGCCAGCAGCCAAGATCTGGACAGTTTACAGCCCCAGCATTTT	CASSQDLDSLQPQHF
TRBV15	-	TRBJ2-5	-	TGTGCCACCAGCAGGGGTCAGGGAGGAGAGACCCAGTACTTC	CATSRGQGGETQYF
TRBV7-2	-	TRBJ1-1	-	TGTGCCAGCAGCTTTTCTCACAGGAACACTGAAGCTTTCTTT	CASSFSHRNTEAFF
TRBV19	few	TRBJ1-1	TRBD1	TGTGCCAGTAGTATGGGACAGGGTCTGAAGGCTTTCTTT	CASSMGQGLKAFF
TRBV28	-	TRBJ2-5	TRBD2	TGTGCCAGCAGTACCCCTAGCGGGAGTAGAGAGACCCAGTACTTC	CASSTPSGSRETQYF
TRBV29-1	-	TRBJ2-6	-	TGCAGCGTTACATCTGGGGCCAACGTCCTGACTTTC	CSVTSGANVLTF
TRBV20-1	-	TRBJ2-3	-	TGCAGTGCTATGCGGGCAGATACGCAGTATTTT	CSAMRADTQYF
TRBV2	-	TRBJ2-2	TRBD1	TGTGCCAGCAGAACGAAACAGGGGGCCGGTGACACCGGGGAGCTGTTTTTT	CASRTKQGAGDTGELFF
TRBV18	-	TRBJ2-7	-	TGTGCCAGCTCACCTACAGGGTTCCCTTCCTACGAGCAGTACTTC	CASSPTGFPSYEQYF
TRBV7-8	few	TRBJ1-1	-	TGTGCCAGCAGCTTAAGGCGGGGGAACACTGAAGCTTTCTTT	CASSLRRGNTEAFF
TRBV9	-	TRBJ2-1	-	TGTGCCAGCAGCGTGGGCCCGATCTCCTACAATGAGCAGTTCTTC	CASSVGPISYNEQFF
TRBV2	-	TRBJ1-5	-	TGTGCCAGCAGTGAAAGGGGGGGGAGTCAGCCCCAGCATTTT	CASSERGGSQPQHF
TRBV7-8	-	TRBJ2-5	-	TGTGCCAGCAGCCCACCCGGGGTTCAAGAGACCCAGTACTTC	CASSPPGVQETQYF
TRBV29-1	-	TRBJ1-1	-	TGCAGCGCTGCACAGGGACGAGTCGCCCGGGGCACTGAAGCTTTCTTT	CSAAQGRVARGTEAFF
TRBV7-6	-	TRBJ2-3	TRBD2	TGTGCCAGCAGCGACGGACTAGCGGGCCTTAGCACAGATACGCAGTATTTT	CASSDGLAGLSTDTQYF
TRBV5-1	once	TRBJ2-3	TRBD1	TGCGCCAGCAGCTTTTCAGGGGGTGCAGATACGCAGTATTTT	CASSFSGGADTQYF
TRBV2	-	TRBJ1-5	TRBD1	TGTGCCAGCAGTAGAAGGGACAGGGGCTTAGAGCAGCCCCAGCATTTT	CASSRRDRGLEQPQHF
TRBV2	-	TRBJ2-7	TRBD2	TGTGCCAGCAGTGAGCTAGCGGGAGGATTCTACGAGCAGTACTTC	CASSELAGGFYEQYF
TRBV11-2	-	TRBJ1-5	TRBD1	TGTGCCAGCAGCAACGACGGGACAGGGCCCCCTCTCTGCAATCAGCCCCAGCATTTT	CASSNDGTGPPLCNQPQHF
TRBV14	-	TRBJ1-1	-	TGTGCCAGCAGCCATCTGGAGGTGGGCACTGAAGCTTTCTTT	CASSHLEVGTEAFF
TRBV6-1	many	TRBJ1-5	-	TGTGCCAGCAGTGAAGGGTGGGGGGGCAATCAGCCCCAGCATTTT	CASSEGWGGNQPQHF
TRBV4-3	-	TRBJ2-2	-	TGCGCCAGCAGCCGCCTAGCATCCGGATTTTCAGATACCGCGAACACCGGGGAGCTGTTTTTT	CASSRLASGFSDTANTGELFF
TRBV28	few	TRBJ1-2	-	TGTGCCAGCAGGCCCGGGGGGTACGGCTACACCTTC	CASRPGGYGYTF
TRBV20-1	-	TRBJ1-1	-	TGCAGTGGTCGGGACTCTGAAGCTTTCTTT	CSGRDSEAFF
TRBV29-1	-	TRBJ2-2	-	TGCAGCGGGACAGAGAACACCGGGGAGCTGTTTTTT	CSGTENTGELFF
TRBV28	-	TRBJ2-7	TRBD1	TGTGCCAGCACTCCCACGGGACAGCTTCTCAACTACGAGCAGTACTTC	CASTPTGQLLNYEQYF
TRBV15	-	TRBJ1-2	TRBD1	TGTGCCACCAGCAGACAAGGACAGGGGAACGATGGCTACACCTTC	CATSRQGQGNDGYTF
TRBV19	-	TRBJ1-4	-	TGTGCCAGTAGTATCCGAAGGACAGCCCGTGGGGAAAAACTGTTTTTT	CASSIRRTARGEKLFF
TRBV7-2	-	TRBJ2-2	TRBD2	TGTGCCAGCAGACCATCCTCAGCGGGGGGGCTTTGGGAGCTGTTTTTT	CASRPSSAGGLWELFF
TRBV11-2	-	TRBJ1-2	-	TGTGCCAGCAGCTTCGGAACGGGGGGGGCCGGCTATGGCTACACCTTC	CASSFGTGGAGYGYTF
TRBV6-2/TRBV6-3	-	TRBJ2-2	TRBD2	TGTGCCAGCAGTTACGGGGGACTAGCGGGAGGAAAAAGCGGGGAGCTGTTTTTT	CASSYGGLAGGKSGELFF
TRBV19	-	TRBJ1-3	-	TGTGCCAGTGCTAGTGGAGGAGGCTCTGGAAACACCATATATTTT	CASASGGGSGNTIYF
TRBV9	-	TRBJ1-2	TRBD1	TGTGCCAGCAGCGTACAGGGGGCTGGCTACACCTTC	CASSVQGAGYTF
TRBV18	-	TRBJ2-5	-	TGTGCCAGCTCACCCGCTAGGGAGACCCAGTACTTC	CASSPARETQYF
TRBV11-2	many	TRBJ2-7	-	TGTGCCAGCAGCTTAGTCGGGGGGCCCTACGAGCAGTACTTC	CASSLVGGPYEQYF
TRBV5-1	-	TRBJ1-2	TRBD1	TGCGCCAGCAGCTTGGAGTGGGACAGAATCAACTATGGCTACACCTTC	CASSLEWDRINYGYTF
TRBV7-9	-	TRBJ2-2	-	TGTGCCAGCAGCTTTTGGCAGGGAGGAAGCACCGGGGAGCTGTTTTTT	CASSFWQGGSTGELFF
TRBV11-2	-	TRBJ2-1	-	TGTGCCAGCAGCCTAGGACACGGCAGGCTCAATGAGCAGTTCTTC	CASSLGHGRLNEQFF